A single TCR beta chain is shown here with its context. Here immunoSEQ multiplex PCR was the method, and the copy in TCRdb shows in-frame clones only, minus some. Seen here are over 35,000 clones, about nine tenths observed once, and the top ten hold less than 12%. The entry originates in a study of T cell changes during pregnancy in multiple sclerosis. The CDR3 length is 13 residues. Trimming removed 3 bases from V and 6 bases from J, with 8 bases in between. Germline CDR1 LNHDA, CDR2 SQIVND (reference sequence). The genes are TRBV19 and TRBJ2-2; tentatively, D is TRBD1 (5 bases). This specimen consisted of CD8+ T cells from peripheral blood mononuclear cells, obtained in the first trimester of pregnancy. The source is a female donor with multiple sclerosis, enrolled in a pregnancy study. CDR3 residues: CASSISGSGELFF. CDR3 nucleotides: TGTGCCAGTAGTATCTCAGGGTCCGGGGAGCTGTTTTTT.